This T cell receptor beta chain was captured in a study of beta chain features in type 1 diabetes. Study-wide results and limits: In every one of the four CD4+ subsets, TCRB CDR3s were moderately but significantly shorter in Type 1 diabetes patients. PCR may have favored shorter templates equally in patients and controls.

This clone was seen more than once but under ten times. Its antigen is currently unknown. What was sequenced were expressed TCRB transcripts, since all of the isolated RNA had been reverse transcribed. The table came from immunoSEQ multiplex PCR; TCRdb's copy has only in-frame clones and leaves some out. Of about 240,000 clones listed, around 14% were seen once; the top ten hold 0.019%. In germline, CDR1 is GTSNPN, CDR2 SVGIG (reference sequence). This CDR3 is 15 amino acids long. The ends were cut back, 0 bases at V and 4 bases at J, with 13 bases in the middle. The receptor was derived from a man aged 25-45 years with type 1 diabetes. This chain connects TRBV30 to TRBJ1-5; TRBD1 is a possible D gene (6 bases). The sample taken for sequencing was naive CD4+ T cells from blood. The CDR3: CAWSVKGGDNQPQHF. CDR3 in DNA: TGTGCCTGGAGTGTAAAAGGGGGAGATAATCAGCCCCAGCATTTT.